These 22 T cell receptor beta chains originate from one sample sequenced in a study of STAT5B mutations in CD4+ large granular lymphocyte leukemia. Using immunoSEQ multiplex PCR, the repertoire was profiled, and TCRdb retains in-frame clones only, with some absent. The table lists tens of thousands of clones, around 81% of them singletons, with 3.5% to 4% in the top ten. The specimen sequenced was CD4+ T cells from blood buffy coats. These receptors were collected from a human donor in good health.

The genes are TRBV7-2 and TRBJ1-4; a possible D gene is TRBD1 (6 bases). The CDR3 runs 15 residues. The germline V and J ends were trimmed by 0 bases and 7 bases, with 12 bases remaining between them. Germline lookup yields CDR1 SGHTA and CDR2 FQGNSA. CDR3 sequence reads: CASSLAARGGEKLFF. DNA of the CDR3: TGTGCCAGCAGCTTAGCGGCCAGGGGAGGTGAAAAACTGTTTTTT.

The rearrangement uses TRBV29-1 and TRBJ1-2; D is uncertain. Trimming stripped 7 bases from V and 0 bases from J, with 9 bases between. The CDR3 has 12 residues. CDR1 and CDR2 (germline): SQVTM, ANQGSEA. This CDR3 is CSANRANYGYTF. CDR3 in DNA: TGCAGCGCGAACAGAGCTAACTATGGCTACACCTTC.

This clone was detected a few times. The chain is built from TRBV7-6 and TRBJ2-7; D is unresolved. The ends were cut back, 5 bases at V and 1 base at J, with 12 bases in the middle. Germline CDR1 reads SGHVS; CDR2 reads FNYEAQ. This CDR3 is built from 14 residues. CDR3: CASSKGQRSYEQYF. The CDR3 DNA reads TGTGCCAGCAGCAAAGGGCAGAGGTCCTACGAGCAGTACTTC.

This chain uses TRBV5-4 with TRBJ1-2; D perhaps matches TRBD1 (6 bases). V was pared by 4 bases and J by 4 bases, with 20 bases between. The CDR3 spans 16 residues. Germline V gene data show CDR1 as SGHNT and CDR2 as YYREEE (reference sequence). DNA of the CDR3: TGTGCCAGCAGCCTAGACAGGTCCGGTCTTGTCTATGGCTACACCTTC. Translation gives CASSLDRSGLVYGYTF.

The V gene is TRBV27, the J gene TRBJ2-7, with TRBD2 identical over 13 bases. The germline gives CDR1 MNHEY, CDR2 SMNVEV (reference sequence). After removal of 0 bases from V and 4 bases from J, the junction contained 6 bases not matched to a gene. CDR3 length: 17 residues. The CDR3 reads CASSLSTGLAGVYEQYF. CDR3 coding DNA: TGTGCCAGCAGTTTATCTACAGGACTAGCGGGGGTATACGAGCAGTACTTC.

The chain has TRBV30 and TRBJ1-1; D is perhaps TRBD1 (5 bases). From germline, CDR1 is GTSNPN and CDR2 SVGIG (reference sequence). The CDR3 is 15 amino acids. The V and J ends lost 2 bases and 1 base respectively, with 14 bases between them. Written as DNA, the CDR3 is TGTGCCTGGAGTCCGGGGACCCGTGGGAACACTGAAGCTTTCTTT. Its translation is CAWSPGTRGNTEAFF.

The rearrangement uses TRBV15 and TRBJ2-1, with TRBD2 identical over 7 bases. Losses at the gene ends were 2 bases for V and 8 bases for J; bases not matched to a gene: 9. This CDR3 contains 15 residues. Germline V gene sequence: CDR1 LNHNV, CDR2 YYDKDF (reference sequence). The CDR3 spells CATSRRLNAGDEQFF. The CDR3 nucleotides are TGTGCCACCAGCAGACGACTTAACGCGGGGGATGAGCAGTTCTTC.

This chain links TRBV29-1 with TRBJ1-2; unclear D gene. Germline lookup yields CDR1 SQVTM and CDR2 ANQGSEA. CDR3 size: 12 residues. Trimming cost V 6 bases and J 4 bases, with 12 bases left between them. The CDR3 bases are TGCAGCGTCTCGGACGGTTCCTATGGCTACACCTTC. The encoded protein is CSVSDGSYGYTF.

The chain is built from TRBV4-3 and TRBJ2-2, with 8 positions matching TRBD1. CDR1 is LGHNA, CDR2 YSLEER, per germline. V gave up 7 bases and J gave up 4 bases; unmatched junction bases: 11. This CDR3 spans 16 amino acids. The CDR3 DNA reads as TGCGCCAGCACCACCGAACGGACAGGGCGCACCGGGGAGCTGTTTTTT. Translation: CASTTERTGRTGELFF.

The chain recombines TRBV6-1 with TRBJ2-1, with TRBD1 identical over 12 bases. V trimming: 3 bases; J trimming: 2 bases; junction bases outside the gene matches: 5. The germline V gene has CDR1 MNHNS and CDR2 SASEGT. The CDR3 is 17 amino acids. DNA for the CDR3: TGTGCCAGCAGTGAGGGACAGGGGGCGCTCCCCTACAATGAGCAGTTCTTC. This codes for CASSEGQGALPYNEQFF.

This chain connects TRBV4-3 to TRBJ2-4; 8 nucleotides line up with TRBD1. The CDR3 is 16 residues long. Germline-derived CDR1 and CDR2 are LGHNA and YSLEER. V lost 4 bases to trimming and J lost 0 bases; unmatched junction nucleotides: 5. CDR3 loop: CASSLGTGLAKNIQYF. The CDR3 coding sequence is TGCGCCAGCAGCCTTGGGACAGGCTTAGCCAAAAACATTCAGTACTTC.

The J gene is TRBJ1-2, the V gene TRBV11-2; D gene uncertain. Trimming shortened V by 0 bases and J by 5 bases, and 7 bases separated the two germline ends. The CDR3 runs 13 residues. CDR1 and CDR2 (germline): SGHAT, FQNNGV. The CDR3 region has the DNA TGTGCCAGCAGCTTAGATGCCGGGTATGGCTACACCTTC. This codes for CASSLDAGYGYTF.

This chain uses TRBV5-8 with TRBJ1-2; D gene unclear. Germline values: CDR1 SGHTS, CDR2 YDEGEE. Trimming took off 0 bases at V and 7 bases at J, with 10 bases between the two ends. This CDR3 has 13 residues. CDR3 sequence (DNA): TGTGCCAGCAGCTTGGGGTACGCAGGTGGCTACACCTTC. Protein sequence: CASSLGYAGGYTF.

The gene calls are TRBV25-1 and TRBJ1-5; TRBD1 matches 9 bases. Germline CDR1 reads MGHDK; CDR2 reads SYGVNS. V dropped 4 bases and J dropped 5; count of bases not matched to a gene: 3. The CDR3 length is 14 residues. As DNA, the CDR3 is TGTGCCAGCAGTGCCACAGGGGGCCATCAGCCCCAGCATTTT. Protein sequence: CASSATGGHQPQHF.

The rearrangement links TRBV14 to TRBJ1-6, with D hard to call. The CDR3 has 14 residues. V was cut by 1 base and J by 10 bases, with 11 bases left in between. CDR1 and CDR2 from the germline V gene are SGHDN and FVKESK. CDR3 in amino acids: CASSQGRTVSPLHF. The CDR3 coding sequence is TGTGCCAGCAGCCAAGGACGGACTGTCTCACCCCTCCACTTT.

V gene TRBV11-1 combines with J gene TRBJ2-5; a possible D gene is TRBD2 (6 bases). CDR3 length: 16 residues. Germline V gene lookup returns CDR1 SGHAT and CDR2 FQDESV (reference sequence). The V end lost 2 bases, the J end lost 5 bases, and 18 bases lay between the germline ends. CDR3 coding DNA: TGTGCCAGCAGCTTAAAGGTGGGGGGACGCGGGGAGACCCAGTACTTC. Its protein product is CASSLKVGGRGETQYF.

Here the CDR3 reads CATMQGDFTEAFF. CDR3 nucleotide sequence: TGTGCCACTATGCAGGGTGATTTCACTGAAGCTTTCTTT. The chain carries TRBV10-3 and TRBJ1-1; D might be TRBD1 (5 bases). The CDR3 length is 13 residues. Looked up from germline, CDR1 is ENHRY and CDR2 is SYGVKD. V was shortened by 10 bases and J by 4 bases, with 16 bases between the two germline ends.

The CDR3, as DNA: TGCGCCAGCAGTCGGGGACAGCAAGAGACCCAGTACTTC. Encoded protein: CASSRGQQETQYF. This chain uses TRBV5-1 with TRBJ2-5, with 7 bases that match TRBD1. Germline V gene sequence: CDR1 SGHRS, CDR2 YFSETQ. The CDR3 is made up of 13 amino acids. V lost 5 bases to trimming and J lost 2 bases; unmatched junction nucleotides: 3.

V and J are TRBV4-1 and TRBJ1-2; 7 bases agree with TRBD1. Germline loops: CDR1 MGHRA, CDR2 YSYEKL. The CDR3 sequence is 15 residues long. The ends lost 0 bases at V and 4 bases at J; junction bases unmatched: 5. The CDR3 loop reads CASSQDGTVSYGYTF. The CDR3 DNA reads TGCGCCAGCAGCCAAGATGGGACAGTGAGCTATGGCTACACCTTC.

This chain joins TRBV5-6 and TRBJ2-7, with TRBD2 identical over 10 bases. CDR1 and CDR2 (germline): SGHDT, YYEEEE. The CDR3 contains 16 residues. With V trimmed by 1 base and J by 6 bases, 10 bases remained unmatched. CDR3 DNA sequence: TGTGCCAGCAGCTTGCTAGCGGGAGACCTAATTGCCGAGCAGTACTTC. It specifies CASSLLAGDLIAEQYF.

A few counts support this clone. In nucleotides, the CDR3 is TGTGCCAGCACCTTCGGGGACAGAGGCTCTTCACCCCTCCACTTT. Translated: CASTFGDRGSSPLHF. The chain employs TRBV7-9 and TRBJ1-6, with 7 bases fitting TRBD1. The CDR3 length is 15 residues. Trimming at V came to 7 bases and at J to 9 bases, leaving 12 bases not matched to a gene. Germline CDR1 is SEHNR and CDR2 is FQNEAQ (reference sequence).

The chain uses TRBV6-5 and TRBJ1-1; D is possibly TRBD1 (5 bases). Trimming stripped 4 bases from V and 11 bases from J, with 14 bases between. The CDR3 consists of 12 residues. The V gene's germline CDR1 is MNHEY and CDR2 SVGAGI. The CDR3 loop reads CASSSPRGKAFF. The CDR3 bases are TGTGCCAGCAGTTCCCCCCGGGGGAAGGCTTTCTTT.